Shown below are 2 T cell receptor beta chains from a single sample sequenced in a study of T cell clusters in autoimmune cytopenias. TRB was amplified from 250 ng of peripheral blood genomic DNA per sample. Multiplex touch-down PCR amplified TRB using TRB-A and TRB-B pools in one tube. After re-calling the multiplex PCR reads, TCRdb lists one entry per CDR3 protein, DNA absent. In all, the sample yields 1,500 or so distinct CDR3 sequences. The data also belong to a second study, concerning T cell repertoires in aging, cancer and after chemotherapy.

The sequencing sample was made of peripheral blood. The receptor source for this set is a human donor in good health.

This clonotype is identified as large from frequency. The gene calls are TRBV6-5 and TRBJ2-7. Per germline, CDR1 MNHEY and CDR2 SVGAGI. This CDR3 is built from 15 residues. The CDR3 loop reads CASSLGGRPDHEQYF.

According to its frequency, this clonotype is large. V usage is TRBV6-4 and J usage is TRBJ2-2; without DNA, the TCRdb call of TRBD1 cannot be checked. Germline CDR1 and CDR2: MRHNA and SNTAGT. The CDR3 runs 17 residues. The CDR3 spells CASSVGAGVANTGELFF.